This T cell receptor (beta chain) was sequenced for a study of T cell changes during pregnancy in multiple sclerosis. The protocol was immunoSEQ multiplex PCR, while the TCRdb copy is restricted to in-frame clones and leaves out a portion. There are tens of thousands of clones in the sample; 94% occur only once, and more than 0.8% lies in the top ten. The V end lost 8 bases, the J end lost 2 bases, and 7 bases lay between the germline ends. Per germline, CDR1 LNHDA and CDR2 SQIVND (reference sequence). The CDR3 extends over 12 amino acids. Source: peripheral blood, taken in the third trimester of pregnancy. The chain couples TRBV19 to TRBJ1-5, with D maybe TRBD1 (5 bases). This receptor was identified in a female donor with multiple sclerosis, enrolled in a pregnancy study. CDR3 region: CASGGGNQPQHF. The CDR3 DNA reads as TGTGCCAGTGGGGGGGGCAATCAGCCCCAGCATTTT.